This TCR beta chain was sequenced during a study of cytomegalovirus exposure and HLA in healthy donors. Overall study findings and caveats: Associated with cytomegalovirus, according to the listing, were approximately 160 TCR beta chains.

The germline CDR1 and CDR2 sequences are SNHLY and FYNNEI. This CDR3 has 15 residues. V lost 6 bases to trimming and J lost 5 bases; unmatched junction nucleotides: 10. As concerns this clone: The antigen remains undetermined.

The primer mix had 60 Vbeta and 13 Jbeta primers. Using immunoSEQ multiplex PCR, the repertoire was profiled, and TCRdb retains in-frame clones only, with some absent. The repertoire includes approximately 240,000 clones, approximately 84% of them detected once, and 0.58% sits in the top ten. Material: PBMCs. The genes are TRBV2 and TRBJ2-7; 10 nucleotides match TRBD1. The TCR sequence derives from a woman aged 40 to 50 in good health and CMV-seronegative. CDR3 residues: CASRSDRGFLHEQYF. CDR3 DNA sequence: TGTGCCAGCAGATCGGACAGGGGGTTCCTCCACGAGCAGTACTTC.